This T cell receptor (beta chain) was identified during a study of T-cell memory formation after mild COVID-19. Study in general: Each donor largely had its own TCR clusters.

This clonotype was seen only a few times. 5'RACE with constant-segment primers built TCRalpha and TCRbeta cDNA libraries with UMIs. TCRdb passed the 5' RACE reads through MiXCR, listing each CDR3 protein once. There are 280,000 or so distinct CDR3 sequences in the sample; approximately 8% occur only once, and 22% lies in the top ten. The V and J ends lost 1 base and 0 bases, in that order; junction bases with no gene match: 7. The CDR3 spans 18 residues. Per germline, CDR1 SGHRS and CDR2 YFSETQ. Sequencing input: PBMCs or a T cell subset sorted from them (not recorded which). This chain joins TRBV5-1 and TRBJ2-3, with 11 bases that match TRBD2. The TCR comes from a man aged 18 to 30 who had mild COVID-19 (a few samples of this study predate the infection). Cell type and time point are not known. The CDR3 protein is CASSLSVGTSGSTDTQYF. The CDR3 nucleotides read TGCGCCAGCAGCTTGTCCGTGGGGACTAGCGGTAGCACAGATACGCAGTATTTT.